These T cell receptor beta chains were read from a single sample in a study of Graves' ophthalmopathy and Graves' hyperthyroidism. MiXCR, applied by TCRdb to the multiplex PCR reads, yields one record per CDR3 protein. Here the sample spans about 740,000 distinct CDR3 sequences, 40% being singletons. Sequenced sample: peripheral blood. The receptors shown here come from an adult man with Graves' ophthalmopathy. CDR3s include the opening cysteine and the closing phenylalanine or tryptophan. Fields, in order: J gene, V gene, CDR3 protein.

TRBJ1-1,TRBV12-3/TRBV12-4,CASRNKGTEAFF
TRBJ1-5,TRBV10-2,CASSESGTNNQPQHF
TRBJ1-1,TRBV7-2,CASSLAGTGGSNTEAFF
TRBJ2-7,TRBV7-8,CASSQEIRYSYEQYF
TRBJ1-6,TRBV7-9,CASSRRDNISPLHF
TRBJ2-7,TRBV19,CASSPRQGDYEQYF
TRBJ1-2,TRBV19,CASKMGLNYGYTF
TRBJ2-6,TRBV25-1,CASSKSQPGANVLTF
TRBJ1-6,TRBV20-1,CSARTRNNSPLHF
TRBJ2-5,TRBV25-1,CASSRVGQETQYF
TRBJ1-2,TRBV7-9,CASSSSSSNRVGYGYTF
TRBJ1-5,TRBV24-1,CAWSVGRTFGDIGNQPQHF
TRBJ1-1,TRBV7-3,CASSLNSQTEAFF
TRBJ1-1,TRBV2,CASSYREESTEAFF
TRBJ1-5,TRBV12-3/TRBV12-4,CASARVYSNQPQHF
TRBJ1-2,TRBV7-9,CASSRPRTGLGYTF
TRBJ1-2,TRBV14,CASSHDPGQYGYTF
TRBJ1-4,TRBV19,CASISVTNEKLFF
TRBJ2-2,TRBV10-3,CAISDVAVNTGELFF
TRBJ1-2,TRBV29-1,CSAVTTGGRFDGYTF
TRBJ1-1,TRBV5-8,CASSLLSVNTEAFF
TRBJ1-1,TRBV10-3,CASSPGWGTEAFF
TRBJ2-2,TRBV7-2,CASSPINMGQGMFF
TRBJ2-7,TRBV28,CASGGLDEQYF
TRBJ1-2,TRBV7-2,CASSLIFQYAYGYTF
TRBJ1-3,TRBV4-1,CASSQEFVIRNTIYF
TRBJ1-2,TRBV28,CASSLTQGSFRYGYTF
TRBJ2-2,TRBV25-1,CASSQRTNTGELFF
TRBJ2-7,TRBV20-1,CSAYSPGETYEQYF
TRBJ1-6,TRBV10-3,CASSKGQGSSPLHF
TRBJ1-2,TRBV6-6,CASSNRDRTHF
TRBJ1-4,TRBV5-1,CASSLGAGQGLSEKLFF
TRBJ1-2,TRBV10-3,CAAGQDFNYGYTF
TRBJ1-5,TRBV19,CASTKTARGQGNQPQHF
TRBJ2-2,TRBV11-2,CASSQDLFGANTGELFF
TRBJ1-2,TRBV25-1,CASSDDGRSAFGYTF
TRBJ1-1,TRBV29-1,CSVVGTSGGGAFF
TRBJ1-5,TRBV5-8,CASSLFQTNSNQPQHF
TRBJ2-5,TRBV5-5,CASRTTGSETQYF
TRBJ2-7,TRBV20-1,CSANKLAIQYEQYF
TRBJ1-3,TRBV19,CASSDRGPSGNTIYF
TRBJ2-5,TRBV7-8,CASSQGTSEETQYF
TRBJ1-6,TRBV19,CASSPRSPLNSPLHF
TRBJ1-2,TRBV29-1,CSVLVQGGPYTF
TRBJ1-2,TRBV25-1,CASSERDRGGYGYTF
TRBJ2-6,TRBV25-1,CASSATSGTSFGANVLTF
TRBJ2-7,TRBV25-1,CASSVKSSHGAGGSEQYF
TRBJ1-1,TRBV10-3,CASTPQGNTEALF
TRBJ2-5,TRBV12-5,CASGLGSETQYF
TRBJ2-5,TRBV7-2,CASSRRTAAIFRETQYF
TRBJ2-5,TRBV6-1,CASSPSSGSLGETQYF
TRBJ1-5,TRBV19,CASSDRGRQPQHF
TRBJ1-5,TRBV20-1,CSASKVDSNQPQHF
TRBJ2-3,TRBV7-6,CASSLDRGFGTQYF
TRBJ1-5,TRBV7-2,CASSSGTGSQPQHF
TRBJ1-1,TRBV7-3,CASTPRAGGLHTEAFF